Listed below are T cell receptor beta chains from one sample, sequenced in a study of T cells after yellow fever vaccination. TCRdb re-derived calls from the 5' RACE reads in MiXCR, one entry per CDR3 protein. The table lists about 300,000 distinct CDR3 sequences, around 8.6% of them singletons. The material sequenced was CD4+ T cells sorted from PBMCs, taken 5 days after the yellow fever booster vaccination. The receptors were gathered from a man aged 18-30 years who received the YFV17D yellow fever vaccine. Both conserved end residues are part of each CDR3. The D gene is left open where the match is weak. A clone size is listed for some rows: how often the clone was seen (once, few, many), or a class if it is expanded.

V: TRBV5-1
D: .
size: .
length: 14
J: TRBJ1-1
CDR3: CASRMGTGNTEAFF
DNA: TGCGCCAGCAGAATGGGGACGGGGAACACTGAAGCTTTCTTT

V: TRBV14
D: .
size: .
length: 13
J: TRBJ1-1
CDR3: CASSQTGSGKAFF
DNA: TGTGCCAGCAGCCAAACAGGGTCTGGGAAAGCTTTCTTT

V: TRBV7-9
D: .
size: .
length: 11
J: TRBJ2-1
CDR3: CASSRTGVEIF
DNA: TGTGCCAGCAGCCGCACGGGTGTCGAGATCTTC

V: TRBV10-3
D: TRBD2
size: .
length: 15
J: TRBJ2-1
CDR3: CAIRPGLAGAYEQFF
DNA: TGTGCCATCAGACCGGGACTAGCGGGGGCGTATGAGCAGTTCTTC

V: TRBV27
D: TRBD1
size: .
length: 16
J: TRBJ1-4
CDR3: CASSLNLGQGNEKLFF
DNA: TGTGCCAGCAGTTTAAATTTAGGACAGGGGAATGAAAAACTGTTTTTT

V: TRBV5-1
D: .
size: .
length: 15
J: TRBJ1-2
CDR3: CASSFLSGANYGYTF
DNA: TGCGCCAGCAGCTTTCTTTCAGGGGCTAACTATGGCTACACCTTC

V: TRBV5-1
D: .
size: .
length: 13
J: TRBJ1-2
CDR3: CASSLDGQYVVTF
DNA: TGCGCCAGCAGCTTGGATGGACAGTACGTTGTGACCTTC

V: TRBV18
D: TRBD1
size: .
length: 13
J: TRBJ1-5
CDR3: CASAGGQYQPQHF
DNA: TGTGCCAGCGCAGGGGGTCAATATCAGCCCCAGCATTTT

V: TRBV29-1
D: TRBD1
size: .
length: 16
J: TRBJ2-1
CDR3: CSVCQGTGWTYNEQFF
DNA: TGCAGCGTATGCCAAGGGACAGGGTGGACCTACAATGAGCAGTTCTTC

V: TRBV28
D: TRBD2
size: few
length: 15
J: TRBJ2-1
CDR3: CASSFLADTYNEQFF
DNA: TGTGCCAGCAGTTTTCTAGCGGACACCTACAATGAGCAGTTCTTC

V: TRBV7-3
D: .
size: .
length: 13
J: TRBJ2-5
CDR3: CARKGGKGETQYF
DNA: TGTGCCAGAAAGGGAGGAAAAGGAGAGACCCAGTACTTC

V: TRBV5-4
D: .
size: few
length: 13
J: TRBJ2-1
CDR3: CASSNGAYNEQFF
DNA: TGTGCCAGCAGCAACGGGGCGTACAATGAGCAGTTCTTC

V: TRBV6-1
D: TRBD1
size: .
length: 14
J: TRBJ1-4
CDR3: CASSSTGYNEKLFF
DNA: TGTGCCAGCAGTTCGACAGGGTATAATGAAAAACTGTTTTTT

V: TRBV12-3/TRBV12-4
D: .
size: few
length: 13
J: TRBJ1-1
CDR3: CASTRELNTEAFF
DNA: TGTGCCAGCACGCGAGAACTGAACACTGAAGCTTTCTTT

V: TRBV30
D: .
size: few
length: 13
J: TRBJ2-1
CDR3: CACGVSSYNEQFF
DNA: TGTGCCTGTGGGGTCTCCTCCTACAATGAGCAGTTCTTC

V: TRBV10-3
D: .
size: few
length: 15
J: TRBJ2-3
CDR3: CASSWMESSTDTQYF
DNA: TGTGCCTCCTCATGGATGGAATCTAGCACAGATACGCAGTATTTT

V: TRBV6-6
D: .
size: .
length: 12
J: TRBJ2-3
CDR3: CASTGGTDTQYF
DNA: TGTGCCAGCACGGGCGGTACAGATACGCAGTATTTT

V: TRBV4-3
D: .
size: .
length: 13
J: TRBJ2-4
CDR3: CASSQDRRDIQYF
DNA: TGCGCCAGCAGCCAAGATAGGAGAGACATTCAGTACTTC

V: TRBV28
D: TRBD2
size: .
length: 13
J: TRBJ2-1
CDR3: CASSSGVYNEQFF
DNA: TGTGCCAGCAGTAGCGGGGTATACAATGAGCAGTTCTTC

V: TRBV7-2
D: .
size: .
length: 13
J: TRBJ1-6
CDR3: CASRAGANSPLHF
DNA: TGTGCCAGCAGGGCAGGTGCCAATTCACCCCTCCACTTT

V: TRBV7-3
D: .
size: .
length: 13
J: TRBJ2-3
CDR3: CASSLSPEDTQYF
DNA: TGTGCCAGCAGCTTAAGTCCCGAGGATACGCAGTATTTT

V: TRBV4-3
D: TRBD2
size: many
length: 17
J: TRBJ2-2
CDR3: CASSQGFLAGGAGELFF
DNA: TGCGCCAGCAGCCAGGGGTTTCTAGCGGGGGGTGCCGGGGAGCTGTTTTTT

V: TRBV3-1
D: .
size: few
length: 14
J: TRBJ1-2
CDR3: CASSQAHRAYGYTF
DNA: TGTGCCAGCAGCCAAGCCCACAGGGCTTATGGCTACACCTTC

V: TRBV5-5
D: .
size: few
length: 12
J: TRBJ1-2
CDR3: CASRRDLYGYTF
DNA: TGTGCCAGCAGACGGGACCTCTATGGCTACACCTTC

V: TRBV28
D: TRBD1
size: .
length: 12
J: TRBJ1-5
CDR3: CASDRVNQPQHF
DNA: TGTGCCAGCGACAGGGTCAATCAGCCCCAGCATTTT